This T cell receptor (beta chain) was obtained from a study of cytomegalovirus exposure and HLA in healthy donors. Findings and caveats of the study: Owing to their indistinguishability, certain V segments, notably TRBV6-2 and TRBV6-3, were excluded. According to the study, 180 or so TCR beta chains were cytomegalovirus-associated.

Comments on this clone: Its antigen is not identified.

Germline V gene data show CDR1 as SGHTA and CDR2 as FQGNSA. The CDR3 is 14 residues long. V lost 2 bases and J 2 bases, leaving 10 bases between the germline ends. PCR amplification relied on 60 Vbeta primers (plus 13 Jbeta primers). Sequenced by immunoSEQ multiplex PCR; TCRdb stores in-frame clones only, minus some. There are 150,000 to 200,000 clones in the sample; 83% occur only once, and about 1.6% lies in the top ten. The specimen sequenced was PBMCs. The chain links TRBV7-2 to TRBJ2-7; D unclear. This TCR was recovered from a man over 45 in good health and CMV-seronegative. This chain's CDR3 is CASSLRVPPYEQYF. CDR3 nucleotide sequence: TGTGCCAGCAGCTTAAGAGTACCGCCCTACGAGCAGTACTTC.